Below, 32 T cell receptor beta chains from the same sample are listed, as sequenced in a study of T cells in Graves' hyperthyroidism and ophthalmopathy. TCR beta CDR3 sequences were amplified from RNA transcripts. Primed by the HTBI set, a first-round RT-PCR was run on the TCR CDR3. In TCRdb, the multiplex PCR reads were re-called with MiXCR into one record per CDR3 protein. The sample comprises approximately 590,000 distinct CDR3 sequences, around 16% of which are singletons, and approximately 7% rests with the top ten. Sequenced material: blood. The receptor source for this set is a woman in her thirties with Graves' hyperthyroidism.

This clonotype came up a few times. V gene TRBV19 combines with J gene TRBJ2-7, with 11 bases matching TRBD2. This CDR3 contains 15 residues. CDR1 is LNHDA and CDR2 is SQIVND in the germline V gene (reference sequence). With V trimmed by 5 bases and J by 7 bases, 10 bases remained unmatched. The CDR3 spells CASSVTVGTSGEQYF. CDR3 in DNA: TGTGCCAGTAGTGTTACCGTCGGGACTAGCGGAGAGCAGTACTTC. The full variable domain, rest sourced from reference TRBV19 and TRBJ2-7, is DGGITQSPKYLFRKEGQNVTLSCEQNLNHDAMYWYRQDPGQGLRLIYYSQIVNDFQKGDIAEGYSVSREKKESFPLTVTSAQKNPTAFYLCASSVTVGTSGEQYFGPGTRLTVT.

The chain recombines TRBV5-1 with TRBJ1-1; weak D call: TRBD1 (6 bases). V lost 0 bases to trimming and J lost 6 bases, with 15 bases between them. This CDR3 contains 15 residues. Germline-derived CDR1 and CDR2 are SGHRS and YFSETQ. For the CDR3, the DNA is TGCGCCAGCAGCTTGGTCCCGGGGGCGCGGGCTGAAGCTTTCTTT. Translated: CASSLVPGARAEAFF. Filled out from reference TRBV5-1 and TRBJ1-1, the complete variable domain reads KAGVTQTPRYLIKTRGQQVTLSCSPISGHRSVSWYQQTPGQGLQFLFEYFSETQRNKGNFPGRFSGRQFSNSRSEMNVSTLELGDSALYLCASSLVPGARAEAFFGQGTRLTVV.

This clonotype was recorded a few times. The chain has TRBV19 and TRBJ2-5, with 9 nucleotides matching TRBD1. The CDR3 sequence is 14 residues long. Germline values: CDR1 LNHDA, CDR2 SQIVND (reference sequence). Trimming took 6 bases from V and 4 from J; bases not matched to a gene: 6. CDR3 protein: CASRTGGSGETQYF. The CDR3 DNA sequence: TGTGCCAGTAGGACAGGGGGATCGGGAGAGACCCAGTACTTC.

This clonotype was detected ten times or more. V and J are TRBV7-2 and TRBJ2-4; no clear D gene. The V end was cut by 5 bases, the J end by 11 bases, with 22 bases between. Germline values: CDR1 SGHTA, CDR2 FQGNSA. The CDR3 contains 15 residues. In DNA, the CDR3 is TGTGCCAGCAGCGAAGGTGGTAGCCCCACCGGCGTTCAGTACTTC. The encoded protein is CASSEGGSPTGVQYF.

This clonotype was observed many times. This chain connects TRBV30 to TRBJ2-1; D is unclear. Trimming removed 0 bases at V and 6 bases at J, with 15 bases between. This CDR3 contains 15 residues. The V gene's germline CDR1 is GTSNPN and CDR2 SVGIG (reference sequence). This CDR3 is CAWSVRAWVVNEQFF. The DNA of the CDR3 is TGTGCCTGGAGTGTCCGAGCGTGGGTAGTCAATGAGCAGTTCTTC.

This clonotype was seen many times. The chain recombines TRBV20-1 with TRBJ2-3, with 15 bases matching TRBD2. The CDR3 consists of 17 residues. The germline CDR1 and CDR2 sequences are DFQATT and SNEGSKA (reference sequence). Germline trimming cut 4 bases from V and 8 bases from J; bases unmatched to any gene: 13. This CDR3 reads CSAKGLAGGRAFGTQYF. In DNA form, the CDR3 reads TGCAGTGCTAAAGGACTAGCGGGAGGGCGCGCCTTCGGTACGCAGTATTTT.

J is TRBJ2-3 and V is TRBV6-2 or TRBV6-3; no firm D call. The V gene's germline CDR1 is MNHEY and CDR2 SVGEGT. Deletions cut 0 bases from V and 10 bases from J, with 11 bases between. The CDR3 is 13 amino acids. In DNA, the CDR3 is TGTGCCAGCAGTTACTCTACCGAACCGCCGCAGTATTTT. Residues: CASSYSTEPPQYF.

This clonotype was seen at least ten times. The chain links TRBV7-2 to TRBJ2-3; TRBD2 matches 12 bases. Trimming removed 5 bases from V and 4 bases from J; junction bases left unmatched: 7. The CDR3 totals 16 residues. Germline V gene data show CDR1 as SGHTA and CDR2 as FQGNSA. CDR3 loop: CASSATSGRIPDTQYF. CDR3 coding DNA: TGTGCCAGCAGCGCGACTAGCGGGAGAATCCCAGATACGCAGTATTTT.

This clonotype was seen many times. The chain links TRBV20-1 to TRBJ2-1; D remains ambiguous. CDR1 DFQATT and CDR2 SNEGSKA come from the germline V gene (reference sequence). The V gene lost 2 bases and the J gene lost 0 bases, with 14 bases spanning the gap. There are 16 residues in the CDR3. Here the CDR3 reads CSARPTAQSSYNEQFF. In DNA form, the CDR3 reads TGCAGTGCTAGACCTACCGCGCAAAGCTCCTACAATGAGCAGTTCTTC.

This clonotype was detected only a few times. V gene TRBV4-2 combines with J gene TRBJ2-7; 9 bases line up with TRBD2. V shed 4 bases and J 4 bases; nucleotides not matched to a gene: 8. The CDR3 totals 15 residues. The germline V gene encodes CDR1 LGHNA and CDR2 YNFKEQ. Written as DNA, the CDR3 is TGTGCCAGCAGCCCCAGGGCGGGAGGGGGGTACGAGCAGTACTTC. Translated: CASSPRAGGGYEQYF.

The chain is built from TRBV5-1 and TRBJ2-7; a weak D match, TRBD2 (6 bases). Germline V gives CDR1 SGHRS, CDR2 YFSETQ. The CDR3 is made up of 14 amino acids. Trimming removed 0 bases from V and 0 bases from J, with 7 bases in between. The CDR3 protein is CASSLAGASYEQYF. CDR3 in DNA: TGCGCCAGCAGCTTGGCGGGAGCCTCCTACGAGCAGTACTTC.

This clonotype was recorded at least ten times. The V and J genes are TRBV6-1 and TRBJ2-3; 8 nucleotides line up with TRBD2. V lost 4 bases, J lost 5 bases, and 5 bases stayed unmatched. CDR3 size: 14 residues. CDR1 is MNHNS and CDR2 is SASEGT in the germline V gene. CDR3 region: CASSAGGPIDTQYF. CDR3 bases: TGTGCCAGCAGTGCGGGAGGGCCCATAGATACGCAGTATTTT.

This clonotype has ten or more counts. The chain has TRBV28 and TRBJ2-2; unclear D gene. The V end was cut by 6 bases, the J end by 1 base, with 6 bases between. Germline V gives CDR1 MDHEN, CDR2 SYDVKM. The CDR3 covers 13 residues. The CDR3 nucleotides are TGTGCCAGCAGGGAACAGAACACCGGGGAGCTGTTTTTT. Its protein product is CASREQNTGELFF.

This clonotype was counted between two and nine times. The chain recombines TRBV10-3 with TRBJ1-4; no clear D. This CDR3 spans 16 amino acids. Trimming shortened V by 3 bases and J by 3 bases, and 14 bases separated the two germline ends. Germline V gene lookup returns CDR1 ENHRY and CDR2 SYGVKD. In DNA form, the CDR3 reads TGTGCCATCAGTGATGAGCGGGAGAGGGCTAATGAAAAACTGTTTTTT. Its protein product is CAISDERERANEKLFF.

In its sample, this clonotype was seen many times. The chain is built from TRBV12-3 or TRBV12-4 and TRBJ2-5, with 8 bases aligning to TRBD2. V lost 3 bases to trimming and J lost 3 bases; unmatched junction nucleotides: 6. This CDR3 comprises 15 residues. The CDR3 loop is CASSFLLAEKETQYF. CDR3 DNA sequence: TGTGCCAGCAGTTTCCTACTAGCGGAGAAAGAGACCCAGTACTTC.

V is TRBV28 and J is TRBJ1-6; unclear D gene. This CDR3 is built from 14 residues. Germline assignment: CDR1 MDHEN and CDR2 SYDVKM. V lost 7 bases to trimming and J lost 0 bases, with 7 bases between them. The CDR3 DNA is TGTGCCAGCATCGAAAGCTCCTATAATTCACCCCTCCACTTT. Protein: CASIESSYNSPLHF.

This clonotype is a singleton in its sample. This rearrangement joins TRBV4-1 to TRBJ1-2; tentative D call: TRBD1 (5 bases). The CDR3 extends over 13 amino acids. The germline V gene encodes CDR1 MGHRA and CDR2 YSYEKL. Between the trimmed V and J ends, which lost 0 bases and 7 bases, there was a span of 9 bases. The DNA for the CDR3 is TGCGCCAGCAGCCAAGAGGGACTCGTTGGCTACACCTTC. Translated, it gives CASSQEGLVGYTF.

This chain uses TRBV7-8 with TRBJ2-4; D gene uncertain. Germline CDR1 reads SGHVS; CDR2 reads FQNEAQ. V lost 1 base and J lost 1, with 14 bases in between. The CDR3 has 17 residues. The CDR3 DNA sequence: TGTGCCAGCAGCTTAGTTTCCAGGACCTCCGCCAAAAACATTCAGTACTTC. As protein: CASSLVSRTSAKNIQYF.

This clonotype was observed at least ten times. V and J are TRBV20-1 and TRBJ2-7; D is perhaps TRBD1 or TRBD2 (5 bases each). Per germline, CDR1 DFQATT and CDR2 SNEGSKA (reference sequence). This CDR3 comprises 12 residues. DNA for the CDR3: TGCAGCCCGTCCGAGGGGCCGGTCGAGCAGTACTTC. Translation gives CSPSEGPVEQYF.

The chain links TRBV3-1 to TRBJ1-1, with D uncertain. Germline V gene sequence: CDR1 LGHDT, CDR2 YNNKEL (reference sequence). This CDR3 is built from 16 residues. Trimming cost V 2 bases and J 1 base, with 14 bases left between them. CDR3 residues: CASSQRWSATNTEAFF. In DNA, the CDR3 is TGTGCCAGCAGCCAAAGGTGGAGCGCGACGAACACTGAAGCTTTCTTT. The complete variable domain, with remaining parts taken from reference TRBV3-1 and TRBJ1-1, reads DTAVSQTPKYLVTQMGNDKSIKCEQNLGHDTMYWYKQDSKKFLKIMFSYNNKELIINETVPNRFSPKSPDKAHLNLHINSLELGDSAVYFCASSQRWSATNTEAFFGQGTRLTVV.

The chain couples TRBV4-1 to TRBJ2-2; 8 bases align to TRBD2. This CDR3 comprises 15 residues. Losses at the gene ends were 0 bases for V and 8 bases for J; bases not matched to a gene: 5. Germline V lookup: CDR1 MGHRA, CDR2 YSYEKL. The CDR3 sequence: CASSQDRAGGGELFF. The CDR3 DNA is TGCGCCAGCAGCCAAGATCGGGCGGGAGGTGGGGAGCTGTTTTTT.

This clonotype was seen a handful of times. The chain links TRBV19 to TRBJ1-1, with unresolved D. V lost 6 bases to trimming and J lost 1 base, with 9 bases between them. Germline CDR1 LNHDA, CDR2 SQIVND (reference sequence). The CDR3 covers 13 residues. The CDR3, as DNA: TGTGCCAGTAGAGCTACAACGAACACTGAAGCTTTCTTT. Translation: CASRATTNTEAFF. The variable domain in full, completed from reference TRBV19 and TRBJ1-1, reads DGGITQSPKYLFRKEGQNVTLSCEQNLNHDAMYWYRQDPGQGLRLIYYSQIVNDFQKGDIAEGYSVSREKKESFPLTVTSAQKNPTAFYLCASRATTNTEAFFGQGTRLTVV.

This clonotype showed up many times. DNA for the CDR3: TGTGCCTGGAGTGTAGTAGGGAACACTGAAGCTTTCTTT. Translation gives CAWSVVGNTEAFF. The chain couples TRBV30 to TRBJ1-1; D call uncertain. The germline V gene encodes CDR1 GTSNPN and CDR2 SVGIG (reference sequence). The CDR3 totals 13 residues. Trimming removed 0 bases from V and 1 base from J, with 6 bases in between.

This clonotype was counted between two and nine times. This chain joins TRBV20-1 and TRBJ2-1, with 8 bases aligning to TRBD2. V lost 5 bases, J lost 3 bases, and 9 bases stayed unmatched. The length of the CDR3 is 15 residues. Germline CDR1 DFQATT, CDR2 SNEGSKA (reference sequence). CDR3 in amino acids: CSAWTSNRDYNEQFF. The CDR3 DNA reads TGCAGTGCTTGGACTAGCAATCGGGACTACAATGAGCAGTTCTTC.

This clonotype was seen repeatedly, ten times or more. V and J are TRBV2 and TRBJ1-5, with D unclear. CDR1 and CDR2 from the germline V gene are SNHLY and FYNNEI. CDR3 length equals 14 residues. V was cut by 7 bases and J by 0 bases, with 10 bases left in between. Here the CDR3 DNA reads TGTGCCAGCATAATGTCCGATAGCAATCAGCCCCAGCATTTT. Amino acids: CASIMSDSNQPQHF.

A single count supports this clonotype. V usage is TRBV20-1 and J usage is TRBJ1-4; 9 bases line up with TRBD1. CDR1 is DFQATT and CDR2 is SNEGSKA in the germline V gene (reference sequence). V trimming: 3 bases; J trimming: 4 bases; junction bases outside the gene matches: 9. The CDR3 sequence is 16 residues long. The CDR3 sequence: CSASTNRGPYNEKLFF. For the CDR3, the DNA is TGCAGTGCTAGCACCAACAGGGGGCCTTATAATGAAAAACTGTTTTTT.

The chain uses TRBV3-1 and TRBJ2-7, with TRBD2 identical over 8 bases. Germline CDR1 LGHDT, CDR2 YNNKEL (reference sequence). V trimming: 4 bases; J trimming: 3 bases; junction bases outside the gene matches: 11. This CDR3 region has 16 residues. The CDR3 region is CASSRHILAEGYEQYF. The CDR3 nucleotides read TGTGCCAGCAGCCGCCATATACTAGCGGAAGGCTACGAGCAGTACTTC.

Turning to this clonotype: This clone may be a read error of a much larger clone one base away. The CDR3 coding sequence is TGTGCCACCAGGATGTGGGCAGCGGATATGAACACTGAAGCTTTCTTT. As protein: CATRMWAADMNTEAFF. The chain recombines TRBV27 with TRBJ1-1; unclear D gene. Per the germline V gene, CDR1 is MNHEY and CDR2 is SMNVEV (reference sequence). The CDR3 length is 16 residues. V gave up 10 bases and J gave up 0 bases, with 21 bases separating them.

At least ten counts were recorded for this clonotype. This chain joins TRBV15 and TRBJ2-1; 8 nucleotides align to TRBD2. Trimming took 2 bases from V and 2 from J; bases not matched to a gene: 8. Per the germline V gene, CDR1 is LNHNV and CDR2 is YYDKDF (reference sequence). The CDR3 is 17 residues long. The CDR3: CATSRPLAGGPYNEQFF. CDR3 bases: TGTGCCACCAGCAGACCGCTGGCGGGAGGCCCCTACAATGAGCAGTTCTTC.

The chain links TRBV10-3 to TRBJ2-3; TRBD2 matches at 11 bases. The germline V gene has CDR1 ENHRY and CDR2 SYGVKD. The CDR3 loop spans 18 amino acids. The J segment lost 2 bases and the V segment lost 0 bases, leaving 7 bases of the junction unmatched. CDR3: CAISESDVAGGDTDTQYF. The CDR3 DNA is TGTGCCATCAGTGAGTCAGACGTAGCGGGAGGGGACACAGATACGCAGTATTTT.

This clonotype was picked up many times. V usage is TRBV5-6 and J usage is TRBJ2-1; 14 positions match TRBD2. V gave up 4 bases and J gave up 2 bases; unmatched junction bases: 2. The germline gives CDR1 SGHDT, CDR2 YYEEEE. The CDR3 totals 16 residues. For the CDR3, the DNA is TGTGCCAGCAGCGGGGGACTAGCGGGAGCCTACAATGAGCAGTTCTTC. This sequence encodes CASSGGLAGAYNEQFF.

This clonotype came up many times. The V gene is TRBV2, the J gene TRBJ1-4, with TRBD1 matching 9 bases. This CDR3 has 15 amino acids. Germline CDR1 SNHLY, CDR2 FYNNEI. V lost 5 bases and J lost 7; bases outside the gene matches: 8. The CDR3 DNA reads TGTGCCAGCAGTACTCAGACAGGGGGAACTGAAAAACTGTTTTTT. Its translation is CASSTQTGGTEKLFF.